The 2 T cell receptor beta chains given below trace back to one sample, sequenced in a study of T cell repertoires in cytomegalovirus infection. Their target antigens are unknown. MiXCR, run by TCRdb on the reads, gives a single entry per CDR3 protein. The sample lists 100,000 or so distinct CDR3 sequences; roughly 39% were seen once. Sequenced here: CD8+ T cells from cultured PBMCs, sampled from culture after CMV antigen stimulation. The source of these receptors is a human donor in good health (CMV status not recorded). Some clones in this sample may be carry-over from other donors' samples.

In DNA, the CDR3 is TGTGCCAGTAGCCCTCTTCAGATCTTCTCCTACAATGAGCAGTTCTTC. Protein product: CASSPLQIFSYNEQFF. This chain uses TRBV19 with TRBJ2-1, with no clear D. V was clipped by 6 bases and J by 0 bases, with 15 bases between them. The germline CDR1 and CDR2 sequences are LNHDA and SQIVND (reference sequence). The CDR3 contains 16 residues.

This sequence joins TRBV10-3 and TRBJ1-1; 8 bases agree with TRBD1. V was pared by 0 bases and J by 5 bases, with 5 bases of the junction left unmatched. This CDR3 has 15 residues. CDR1 and CDR2 (germline): ENHRY, SYGVKD. CDR3 protein: CAISESRTGRTEAFF. The CDR3 coding sequence is TGTGCCATCAGTGAGTCAAGGACAGGGAGGACTGAAGCTTTCTTT.